The subject of this entry is one T cell receptor (beta chain). Its antigen is as yet unknown. This sample stems from a study of prognosis after radiotherapy for stage I lung cancer. Study-wide context: Therapy that ran concurrently with stereotactic body radiotherapy was given to no patient. Regarding the study as a whole: Differing TRBV and TRBJ gene usage was reportedly seen between patients with and without metastases. There was a fall in unique TCR clone counts after stereotactic body radiation therapy, median roughly 9,900 versus 7,200.

Amplification of TCR beta CDR3 from genomic DNA used two-round multiplex PCR. Round one of PCR was performed, and it used primers specific to each TRBV and TRBJ gene. TCRdb re-called the multiplex PCR reads with MiXCR, one entry per CDR3 protein. The table has about 14,000 distinct CDR3 sequences, around three fifths seen once. Germline lookup yields CDR1 MNHNS and CDR2 SASEGT. The V and J ends lost 5 bases and 0 bases, in that order; junction bases with no gene match: 12. The CDR3 contains 20 residues. On two occasions, one at each of two time points, approximately 5.6 milliliters of peripheral blood were drawn.

The sequence derives from a donor of 50 years or more with non-small cell lung cancer. This rearrangement joins TRBV6-1 to TRBJ2-6; 11 bases map to TRBD2. Sequences were derived from PBMCs, sampled before or after stereotactic body radiation therapy (not recorded which). CDR3 amino acids: CASSPRGVTSGNSGANVLTF. The CDR3 nucleotides read TGTGCCAGCAGTCCCCGGGGGGTGACTAGCGGGAACTCTGGGGCCAACGTCCTGACTTTC.